The 8 T cell receptor beta chains below were found in one sample sequenced in a study of blood T cell repertoires in COVID-19. Only in-frame clones appear in the TCRdb table, and some are missing; sequencing was by immunoSEQ multiplex PCR. This table has about 250,000 clones, 70% to 90% appearing once. Source material: PBMCs or T cells enriched from blood (not recorded which). These receptor sequences come from a woman between 45 and 60 years old with acute COVID-19.

This rearrangement joins TRBV11-2 to TRBJ2-3, with a tentative D call TRBD2 (5 bases). Germline CDR1 reads SGHAT; CDR2 reads FQNNGV. The CDR3 loop spans 15 amino acids. The V end was cut by 3 bases, the J end by 0 bases, with 10 bases between. The CDR3 loop reads CASSFIGKSTDTQYF. The CDR3 DNA reads as TGTGCCAGCAGCTTCATCGGGAAGAGCACAGATACGCAGTATTTT.

The chain carries TRBV25-1 and TRBJ2-6, with unresolved D. CDR1 is MGHDK, CDR2 SYGVNS, per germline. The CDR3 is 15 amino acids. V gave up 2 bases and J gave up 4 bases, with 9 bases separating them. The CDR3 DNA is TGTGCCAGCAGTGAAGGGCAACCCGGGGCCAACGTCCTGACTTTC. Encoded protein: CASSEGQPGANVLTF. Variable domain in full (rest from reference TRBV25-1 and TRBJ2-6): EADIYQTPRYLVIGTGKKITLECSQTMGHDKMYWYQQDPGMELHLIHYSYGVNSTEKGDLSSESTVSRIRTEHFPLTLESARPSHTSQYLCASSEGQPGANVLTFGAGSRLTVL.

This clone was recorded a few times. This chain links TRBV24-1 with TRBJ2-7, with D unresolved. The length of the CDR3 is 15 residues. Trimming took 9 bases from V and 0 from J, leaving 17 bases between them. Germline V lookup: CDR1 KGHDR, CDR2 SFDVKD. The CDR3 sequence: CATEIRQVTSYEQYF. In nucleotides, the CDR3 is TGTGCCACCGAGATTAGGCAGGTGACCTCCTACGAGCAGTACTTC.

The chain is built from TRBV5-1 and TRBJ1-1; D is uncertain. V lost 5 bases and J lost 1, with 15 bases in between. The V gene's germline CDR1 is SGHRS and CDR2 YFSETQ. The CDR3 extends over 15 amino acids. CDR3 in DNA: TGCGCCAGCAGGCGTGATGACATAACGAACACTGAAGCTTTCTTT. Its protein is CASRRDDITNTEAFF.

In its sample, this clone was seen once. The chain is built from TRBV30 and TRBJ1-2; 10 bases are shared with TRBD1. The germline CDR1 and CDR2 sequences are GTSNPN and SVGIG (reference sequence). J was trimmed by 7 bases and V by 1 base; bases with no gene match: 3. The CDR3 contains 13 residues. The CDR3 loop reads CAWSADRGLGYTF. Written as DNA, the CDR3 is TGTGCCTGGAGTGCCGACAGGGGGCTTGGCTACACCTTC.

The chain combines TRBV5-1 with TRBJ1-3; D is uncertain. There are 17 residues in the CDR3. V gave up 7 bases and J gave up 0 bases, with 20 bases separating them. CDR1 SGHRS and CDR2 YFSETQ come from the germline V gene. CDR3 residues: CASRASVRPSSGNTIYF. The CDR3 DNA reads as TGCGCCAGCCGCGCCTCGGTCAGGCCGAGCTCTGGAAACACCATATATTTT.

The genes are TRBV29-1 and TRBJ1-2; 9 bases are shared with TRBD1. From germline, CDR1 is SQVTM and CDR2 ANQGSEA. This CDR3 spans 15 amino acids. V lost 6 bases and J lost 3; bases outside the gene matches: 11. The CDR3 here is CSVRTGAGLYYGYTF. CDR3 bases: TGCAGCGTACGGACAGGGGCAGGACTCTACTATGGCTACACCTTC.

V and J are TRBV5-4 and TRBJ1-6; D not certain. Germline V gene lookup returns CDR1 SGHNT and CDR2 YYREEE (reference sequence). The CDR3 has 15 amino acids. V was clipped by 4 bases and J by 6 bases, with 14 bases between them. The CDR3 region is CASSTEGWSNSPLHF. The CDR3 DNA follows: TGTGCCAGCAGCACGGAGGGTTGGAGTAATTCACCCCTCCACTTT.